The 28 T cell receptor beta chains presented below share a single source sample, sequenced in a study of T cell responses to AZD1222 COVID-19 vaccine. Sequencing was performed with immunoSEQ multiplex PCR; in TCRdb, only in-frame clones are kept and a portion is missing. The sample includes about 94,000 clones, about 88% of them seen just once. Sequencing was performed on peripheral blood, taken on day 0 of AZD1222 vaccination. Receptor source: an adult in good health.

This rearrangement joins TRBV6-5 to TRBJ1-2, with D unclear. CDR3 length: 13 amino acids. Germline assignment: CDR1 MNHEY and CDR2 SVGAGI. Trimming removed 5 bases at V and 2 bases at J, with 9 bases between. CDR3 nucleotide sequence: TGTGCCAGCAGTCCTCAGTCCAACTATGGCTACACCTTC. Translation gives CASSPQSNYGYTF.

The rearrangement joins TRBV10-3 to TRBJ2-5; TRBD1 matches 8 bases. The germline CDR1 and CDR2 sequences are ENHRY and SYGVKD. V trimming: 0 bases; J trimming: 0 bases; junction bases outside the gene matches: 15. The CDR3 has 20 residues. Written as DNA, the CDR3 is TGTGCCATCAGTGAGTCCATGCGGACAGGGCGAGAAGTCGACCAAGAGACCCAGTACTTC. It specifies CAISESMRTGREVDQETQYF.

The chain couples TRBV6-5 to TRBJ1-2; TRBD1 might be the D (6 bases). V lost 2 bases to trimming and J lost 8 bases, with 15 bases between them. The germline gives CDR1 MNHEY, CDR2 SVGAGI. This CDR3 spans 14 amino acids. The CDR3 spells CASSYTPGAGGYTF. CDR3 in DNA: TGTGCCAGCAGTTACACCCCAGGGGCAGGGGGCTACACCTTC.

This clone was detected once. The chain links TRBV9 to TRBJ2-2, with 9 bases lining up with TRBD1. Looked up from germline, CDR1 is SGDLS and CDR2 is YYNGEE. J gave up 1 base and V 4 bases, and 20 bases lay outside the gene matches. This CDR3 contains 21 residues. CDR3 in amino acids: CASSPRTGAKARSKNTGELFF. The CDR3 DNA follows: TGTGCCAGCAGCCCCCGGACAGGGGCGAAGGCTAGGTCCAAGAACACCGGGGAGCTGTTTTTT.

The chain employs TRBV6-1 and TRBJ2-7; 8 bases match TRBD2. The CDR3 has 16 residues. Germline assignment: CDR1 MNHNS and CDR2 SASEGT. Trimming removed 1 base from V and 7 bases from J; junction bases left unmatched: 12. The CDR3 sequence is CASSEVSAGGSVEQYF. DNA for the CDR3: TGTGCCAGCAGTGAAGTATCGGCGGGGGGCTCGGTGGAGCAGTACTTC.

The V gene is TRBV5-1, the J gene TRBJ2-7, with D perhaps given as TRBD1 or TRBD2 (5 bases each). Germline assignment: CDR1 SGHRS and CDR2 YFSETQ. Trimming removed 4 bases from V and 6 bases from J, with 20 bases in between. The CDR3 totals 15 residues. The CDR3 region is CASSRGRIVRAEQYF. In DNA form, the CDR3 reads TGCGCCAGCAGCAGGGGACGGATCGTTAGGGCCGAGCAGTACTTC. Supplemented by reference TRBV5-1 and TRBJ2-7, the full variable domain reads KAGVTQTPRYLIKTRGQQVTLSCSPISGHRSVSWYQQTPGQGLQFLFEYFSETQRNKGNFPGRFSGRQFSNSRSEMNVSTLELGDSALYLCASSRGRIVRAEQYFGPGTRLTVT.

The rearrangement uses TRBV5-1 and TRBJ2-1; D assignment may be TRBD1 or TRBD2 (6 bases each). With 0 bases removed from V and 2 bases from J, the gap between germline ends came to 9 bases. The CDR3 extends over 15 amino acids. CDR1 and CDR2 from the germline V gene are SGHRS and YFSETQ. This CDR3 is CASSLGGDTYNEQFF. DNA for the CDR3: TGCGCCAGCAGCTTGGGCGGGGACACCTACAATGAGCAGTTCTTC.

This clone has more than one count but fewer than ten. V is TRBV7-8 and J is TRBJ1-5; D remains ambiguous. The germline V gene encodes CDR1 SGHVS and CDR2 FQNEAQ. The V and J ends lost 3 bases and 2 bases respectively, with 14 bases between them. The CDR3 is 16 residues long. CDR3: CASSLRGGLGNQPQHF. The DNA of the CDR3 is TGTGCCAGCAGCTTGCGGGGAGGGTTAGGCAATCAGCCCCAGCATTTT.

This clone occurred once. The chain has TRBV13 and TRBJ1-6; D is unclear. The CDR3 is 15 amino acids. CDR1 PRHDT and CDR2 FYEKMQ come from the germline V gene (reference sequence). V dropped 3 bases and J dropped 7 bases, with 13 bases sitting between them. CDR3 nucleotides: TGTGCCAGCAGCTTTCAAACGGGAGGAAATTCACCCCTCCACTTT. Protein product: CASSFQTGGNSPLHF.

The chain carries TRBV7-2 and TRBJ2-5; TRBD2 matches 8 bases. This CDR3 has 14 amino acids. With 2 bases clipped from V and 5 bases from J, the junction kept 4 bases outside the gene matches. Looked up from germline, CDR1 is SGHTA and CDR2 is FQGNSA. The CDR3 protein is CASSLSGGWETQYF. The CDR3 nucleotides are TGTGCCAGCAGCTTAAGCGGGGGCTGGGAGACCCAGTACTTC. Complete variable domain (other parts from reference TRBV7-2 and TRBJ2-5): GAGVSQSPSNKVTEKGKDVELRCDPISGHTALYWYRQSLGQGLEFLIYFQGNSAPDKSGLPSDRFSAERTGGSVSTLTIQRTQQEDSAVYLCASSLSGGWETQYFGPGTRLLVL.

J is TRBJ1-2 and V is TRBV7-8; 9 nucleotides line up with TRBD1. V trimming: 4 bases; J trimming: 3 bases; junction bases outside the gene matches: 6. There are 15 residues in the CDR3. Germline V gene sequence: CDR1 SGHVS, CDR2 FQNEAQ. CDR3 in DNA: TGTGCCAGCAGCTCATCGACAGGGGGAGACTATGGCTACACCTTC. The encoded protein is CASSSSTGGDYGYTF.

The chain uses TRBV5-5 and TRBJ1-5; D uncertain. Between the trimmed V and J ends, which lost 3 bases and 5 bases, there was a span of 6 bases. The CDR3 covers 12 residues. CDR1 is SGHKS and CDR2 is YYEKEE in the germline V gene (reference sequence). CDR3: CASSYSDQPQHF. The DNA of the CDR3 is TGTGCCAGCAGCTACTCGGATCAGCCCCAGCATTTT. Full variable domain (missing parts from reference TRBV5-5 and TRBJ1-5): DAGVTQSPTHLIKTRGQQVTLRCSPISGHKSVSWYQQVLGQGPQFIFQYYEKEERGRGNFPDRFSARQFPNYSSELNVNALLLGDSALYLCASSYSDQPQHFGDGTRLSIL.

The chain employs TRBV21-1 and TRBJ1-2; no DNA check was done on the table's D call, TRBD1. TRBV21-1 represents a pseudogene. The CDR3 has 16 amino acids. The CDR3 nucleotides are TGTGCCAGCGGTCGGGTTCACTGGGGGCGGATCTATGGCTACACCTTC. Its translation is CASGRVHWGRIYGYTF.

This clone was observed once. The chain couples TRBV11-3 to TRBJ2-2; 9 positions match TRBD1. Germline loops: CDR1 SGHNT, CDR2 YENEEA. Trimming took 1 base from V and 4 from J; bases not matched to a gene: 1. The CDR3 has 15 amino acids. The CDR3: CASSLGTGVTGELFF. In DNA form, the CDR3 reads TGTGCCAGCAGCTTAGGGACAGGGGTCACCGGGGAGCTGTTTTTT.

The V call is TRBV10-3, the J call TRBJ1-1; 7 bases are shared with TRBD1. Germline lookup yields CDR1 ENHRY and CDR2 SYGVKD. The length of the CDR3 is 13 residues. The J segment lost 3 bases and the V segment lost 6 bases, leaving 4 bases of the junction unmatched. The CDR3 region is CAIRTGRDTEAFF. Written as DNA, the CDR3 is TGTGCCATCAGGACAGGGCGGGACACTGAAGCTTTCTTT.

This sequence joins TRBV4-2 and TRBJ2-1; D is unresolved. Trimming stripped 0 bases from V and 0 bases from J, with 9 bases between. Germline V lookup: CDR1 LGHNA, CDR2 YNFKEQ. The CDR3 is 16 amino acids. In DNA form, the CDR3 reads TGTGCCAGCAGCCAAGATAGGTCCAGCTCCTACAATGAGCAGTTCTTC. Its protein product is CASSQDRSSSYNEQFF.

This chain uses TRBV11-1 with TRBJ1-2; the D gene is possibly TRBD1 (6 bases). V was cut by 3 bases and J by 0 bases, with 11 bases left in between. The germline V gene has CDR1 SGHAT and CDR2 FQDESV (reference sequence). The CDR3 sequence is 15 residues long. CDR3 nucleotide sequence: TGTGCCAGCAGCTTCAAGGGGGGAGCTAACTATGGCTACACCTTC. Protein product: CASSFKGGANYGYTF.

This sequence joins TRBV6-5 and TRBJ1-6, with D possibly being TRBD1 (5 bases). V was trimmed by 6 bases and J by 4 bases, leaving 10 bases between them. CDR1 and CDR2 (germline): MNHEY, SVGAGI. CDR3 length equals 14 residues. The chain's CDR3 is CASSRDSYNSPLHF. DNA of the CDR3: TGTGCCAGCAGCCGAGACAGTTATAATTCACCCCTCCACTTT.

This chain joins TRBV23-1 and TRBJ1-1; D is possibly TRBD1 (5 bases). TRBV23-1 is flagged as an ORF with uncertain function. The ends were cut back, 9 bases at V and 2 bases at J, with 16 bases in the middle. The CDR3 has 14 residues. The chain's CDR3 is CARGEVGDNTEAFF. The DNA for the CDR3 is TGCGCCAGGGGGGAAGTGGGGGACAACACTGAAGCTTTCTTT.

This clone has just a few counts. This chain links TRBV19 with TRBJ1-1; D unresolved. Deletions cut 3 bases from V and 1 base from J, with 9 bases between. The CDR3 covers 14 residues. Per the germline V gene, CDR1 is LNHDA and CDR2 is SQIVND (reference sequence). The CDR3 sequence is CASSIRNQNTEAFF. The CDR3 bases are TGTGCCAGTAGTATTCGGAACCAGAACACTGAAGCTTTCTTT.

This clone was counted once. The chain employs TRBV9 and TRBJ2-3; 7 nucleotides line up with TRBD1. The J segment lost 2 bases and the V segment lost 5 bases, leaving 5 bases of the junction unmatched. In germline, CDR1 is SGDLS, CDR2 YYNGEE. CDR3 length: 14 residues. CDR3 DNA: TGTGCCAGCAGAGGGGGCATTGACACAGATACGCAGTATTTT. This codes for CASRGGIDTDTQYF.

The genes are TRBV5-1 and TRBJ2-1; the match to TRBD2 covers 9 bases. CDR3 length: 15 amino acids. Trimming took 0 bases from V and 9 from J; bases not matched to a gene: 7. Germline V gene sequence: CDR1 SGHRS, CDR2 YFSETQ. The CDR3 is CASSLAPEAGGEQFF. The DNA of the CDR3 is TGCGCCAGCAGCTTGGCCCCCGAAGCGGGGGGTGAGCAGTTCTTC.

This rearrangement joins TRBV12-3 or TRBV12-4 to TRBJ1-5; no firm D call. The CDR3 has 12 amino acids. V dropped 7 bases and J dropped 5 bases, with 9 bases sitting between them. The CDR3 DNA is TGTGCCAGCACCGACCACTATCAGCCCCAGCATTTT. Residues: CASTDHYQPQHF.

The chain couples TRBV7-2 to TRBJ2-7; tentative D call: TRBD1 (5 bases). V shed 5 bases and J shed 5 bases, with 13 bases lying between them. The germline V gene encodes CDR1 SGHTA and CDR2 FQGNSA. This CDR3 region has 13 residues. CDR3 sequence: CASSQGAMNEQYF. DNA of the CDR3: TGTGCCAGCAGCCAAGGGGCAATGAACGAGCAGTACTTC.

The chain has TRBV7-2 and TRBJ2-7; the match to TRBD1 covers 9 bases. J was trimmed by 4 bases and V by 5 bases; bases with no gene match: 12. Germline CDR1 reads SGHTA; CDR2 reads FQGNSA. The CDR3 runs to 16 residues. For the CDR3, the DNA is TGTGCCAGCAGCCCGGTGAAGACAGGGGGGAAATACGAGCAGTACTTC. It translates to CASSPVKTGGKYEQYF.

There are a few counts of this clone. This chain uses TRBV28 with TRBJ1-1; D is undetermined. CDR1 MDHEN and CDR2 SYDVKM come from the germline V gene. The length of the CDR3 is 14 residues. Between the trimmed V and J ends, which lost 2 bases and 0 bases, there was a span of 7 bases. The CDR3: CASSLGSMNTEAFF. In nucleotides, the CDR3 is TGTGCCAGCAGTTTAGGCAGTATGAACACTGAAGCTTTCTTT.

The V gene is TRBV6-1, the J gene TRBJ2-6; the D gene is possibly TRBD1 (7 bases). V lost 1 base to trimming and J lost 2 bases, with 24 bases between them. The CDR3 contains 21 residues. Germline lookup yields CDR1 MNHNS and CDR2 SASEGT. Here the CDR3 DNA reads TGTGCCAGCAGTGAAGAAGGGACCGGAGGGGGCTACTTCGCTGGGGCCAACGTCCTGACTTTC. Encoded protein: CASSEEGTGGGYFAGANVLTF.

V gene TRBV6-5 combines with J gene TRBJ2-1, with D hard to call. Germline CDR1 is MNHEY and CDR2 is SVGAGI. The CDR3 totals 15 residues. V lost 7 bases, J lost 0 bases, and 13 bases lay in between. The CDR3 loop reads CASTLVLSSYNEQFF. In DNA form, the CDR3 reads TGTGCCAGCACCCTGGTCCTAAGCTCCTACAATGAGCAGTTCTTC.